These 3 T cell receptor beta chains were all obtained from the same sample, sequenced in a study of OX40 agonist ivuxolimab in advanced cancers. Repertoires were generated with immunoSEQ multiplex PCR, while TCRdb's copy carries only in-frame clones and drops some. The table has nearly 25,000 clones, 78% seen once; the top ten hold 1.4% to 1.5%. The input for sequencing was CD4+ or CD8+ T cells sorted from blood, taken in a trial of the OX40 agonist ivuxolimab. The receptors come from an adult with an advanced solid tumor such as melanoma, head and neck, liver or kidney cancer.

This clone appeared a few times. The J gene is TRBJ2-1, the V gene TRBV2, with TRBD2 as a possible D gene (6 bases). Germline V gene sequence: CDR1 SNHLY, CDR2 FYNNEI. The length of the CDR3 is 14 residues. The V gene lost 1 base and the J gene lost 9 bases, with 13 bases spanning the gap. CDR3 in DNA: TGTGCCAGCAGTGAAGGGGGAGTGGGGGGTGAGCAGTTCTTC. It yields the protein CASSEGGVGGEQFF.

The chain has TRBV11-2 and TRBJ2-3, with TRBD1 matching 11 bases. Per germline, CDR1 SGHAT and CDR2 FQNNGV. This CDR3 has 17 amino acids. The ends lost 5 bases at V and 4 bases at J; junction bases unmatched: 11. CDR3 sequence (DNA): TGTGCCAGCAGCATTTTTACCGGGACAGGGGGGGCAGATACGCAGTATTTT. Encoded protein: CASSIFTGTGGADTQYF.

The CDR3 nucleotides read TGTGCCAGCAGTCTGCGGACAGGGGGCAGGACCGGGGAGCTGTTTTTT. Protein: CASSLRTGGRTGELFF. The gene calls are TRBV6-6 and TRBJ2-2, with TRBD1 identical over 11 bases. The CDR3 contains 16 residues. Per germline, CDR1 MNHNY and CDR2 SVGAGI (reference sequence). Unmatched junction bases numbered 7, after V lost 5 bases and J lost 5 bases.